The sequence of this T cell receptor beta chain was determined in a study of graft-versus-host responses after intestinal transplantation. Study-level findings and limits: Investigators detected GvH clones in recipient marrow, with some emerging earlier in ileum or blood.

In germline, CDR1 is SGHAT, CDR2 FQNNGV. This CDR3 contains 12 residues. V lost 4 bases and J lost 4; bases outside the gene matches: 1. On this clone: Its specificity is unknown.

Only in-frame clones appear in the TCRdb table, and some are missing; sequencing was by immunoSEQ multiplex PCR. Among roughly 43,000 clones listed, roughly 95% were seen once. This sequence originates from a human patient who received an intestinal transplant, so some T cells may come from the graft donor. Sequencing used PBMCs, obtained about 11 months after intestinal transplant. The chain carries TRBV11-2 and TRBJ2-7; 7 bases align to TRBD1. The CDR3 DNA reads TGTGCCAGCAGCTGGGACAGTTACGAGCAGTACTTC. It yields the protein CASSWDSYEQYF.